This T cell receptor (beta chain) was sequenced in a study of Ad26.COV2.S vaccination and SARS-CoV-2 variants. Study overall: As a participant in COV1001, the donor was in the Ad26.COV2.S trial arm. Donor got 5x10^10 or 1x10^11 viral particles of Ad26.COV2.S.

The treatment was: over 15 received Ad26.COV2.S at low or high dose, single or two shots; about 5 received placebo; per-sample allocation not given. Day 63 after the first vaccine or placebo injection was the time point for sampling. Within Boston, the person who donated was an adult of 18-55 years. Expression of Wuhan-strain SARS-CoV-2 spike came from the Ad26 vector that formed the vaccine. The CDR3 covers 19 residues. Assay used: immunoSEQ multiplex PCR; TCRdb lists only in-frame clones, some missing. Of more than 300,000 clones in the sample, approximately 86% were seen once. This chain joins TRBV21-1 and TRBJ2-2; the D call TRBD2 from the table was never checked on the DNA. TRBV21-1 is labeled a pseudogene. The sample was peripheral blood, taken in a trial of Ad26.COV2.S vaccine versus placebo. The clonotype comes from a person aged 18 to 59 who received the Ad26.COV2.S COVID-19 vaccine or a placebo. The CDR3 bases are TGTGCCAGCAGCAAAGCAAGGCTAGCGGGGGTTCTGAACACCGGGGAGCTGTTTTTT. This gives the protein CASSKARLAGVLNTGELFF.